These 9 T cell receptor beta chains came from one sample sequenced in a study of shared clonotypes between healthy human individuals. The protocol was immunoSEQ multiplex PCR, while the TCRdb copy is restricted to in-frame clones and leaves out a portion. The sample has 2 million to 2.5 million clones, roughly 94% seen once; the top ten hold more than 0.1%. The sequenced material came from naive CD4+ T cells sorted from blood. Subset defined: CD45RA+ positively selected. These receptors all come from a man aged 18 to 35 in good health.

V is TRBV30 and J is TRBJ1-2; 7 bases align to TRBD1. Germline CDR1 and CDR2: GTSNPN and SVGIG (reference sequence). The junction had 7 bases not matched to a gene; V was cut back by 2 bases and J by 4 bases. This CDR3 is built from 14 residues. In nucleotides, the CDR3 is TGTGCCTGGAGTCAACAGGGGAGGGGCTATGGCTACACCTTC. Translated: CAWSQQGRGYGYTF.

This clone was seen a single time. This same CDR3 is encoded by further DNA sequences in the sample. The chain carries TRBV2 and TRBJ2-7, with TRBD1 matching 8 bases. Germline V gene sequence: CDR1 SNHLY, CDR2 FYNNEI. The CDR3 sequence is 14 residues long. The V and J ends lost 6 bases and 1 base, in that order; junction bases with no gene match: 5. The CDR3 region is CASSRQGSSYEQYF. The CDR3 DNA is TGTGCCAGCAGCCGACAGGGGTCGTCCTACGAGCAGTACTTC.

The rearrangement joins TRBV10-2 to TRBJ2-1; D is unclear. The CDR3 totals 16 residues. Trimming removed 3 bases at V and 0 bases at J, with 12 bases between. Germline V lookup: CDR1 WSHSY, CDR2 SAAADI. In DNA, the CDR3 is TGCGCCAGCAGTGATGTCGCAGCTCGCTCCTACAATGAGCAGTTCTTC. It specifies CASSDVAARSYNEQFF.

Comments on this clone: The same CDR3 also results from other DNA sequences found in this sample. The chain joins TRBV19 to TRBJ1-2, with a weak D call TRBD1 (5 bases). Germline V gene lookup returns CDR1 LNHDA and CDR2 SQIVND (reference sequence). V was clipped by 5 bases and J by 0 bases, with 13 bases between them. The CDR3 has 15 amino acids. CDR3 DNA: TGTGCCAGTAGTCCAACAGGTTCCGCTAACTATGGCTACACCTTC. Translating gives CASSPTGSANYGYTF. The variable domain in full, completed from reference TRBV19 and TRBJ1-2, reads DGGITQSPKYLFRKEGQNVTLSCEQNLNHDAMYWYRQDPGQGLRLIYYSQIVNDFQKGDIAEGYSVSREKKESFPLTVTSAQKNPTAFYLCASSPTGSANYGYTFGSGTRLTVV.

CDR3 amino acids: CASSYLGNGYGYTF. CDR3 DNA: TGTGCCAGCAGTTACTTGGGAAATGGATATGGCTACACCTTC. This chain joins TRBV6-5 and TRBJ1-2; D is ambiguous. This CDR3 is built from 14 residues. Germline V CDR1 and CDR2: MNHEY, SVGAGI. V shed 1 base and J shed 5 bases, with 11 bases lying between them.

This clone appeared a single time. This rearrangement joins TRBV19 to TRBJ1-1; D is uncertain. The CDR3 length is 11 residues. Germline V gene data show CDR1 as LNHDA and CDR2 as SQIVND (reference sequence). V was cut by 5 bases and J by 6 bases, with 7 bases left in between. As DNA, the CDR3 is TGTGCCAGTAGTTACTTCGCTGAAGCTTTCTTT. This translates into CASSYFAEAFF.

This chain connects TRBV28 to TRBJ1-2, with TRBD1 identical over 7 bases. The CDR3 has 14 amino acids. V shed 2 bases, J shed 5 bases, and the junction held 5 bases outside the gene matches. Germline CDR1 reads MDHEN; CDR2 reads SYDVKM. CDR3 in amino acids: CASSLRGLFYGYTF. In DNA form, the CDR3 reads TGTGCCAGCAGTTTAAGGGGGCTCTTTTATGGCTACACCTTC.

The chain uses TRBV5-1 and TRBJ2-1; D might be TRBD2 (6 bases). V was pared by 3 bases and J by 7 bases, with 14 bases between. Per germline, CDR1 SGHRS and CDR2 YFSETQ. There are 14 residues in the CDR3. The chain's CDR3 is CASSSQLARNEQFF. CDR3 nucleotide sequence: TGCGCCAGCAGCTCCCAGCTAGCGAGGAATGAGCAGTTCTTC. Based on the CDR3 plus reference TRBV5-1 and TRBJ2-1, the full variable domain is KAGVTQTPRYLIKTRGQQVTLSCSPISGHRSVSWYQQTPGQGLQFLFEYFSETQRNKGNFPGRFSGRQFSNSRSEMNVSTLELGDSALYLCASSSQLARNEQFFGPGTRLTVL.

This chain uses TRBV6-1 with TRBJ2-3, with 9 bases identical to TRBD2. The CDR3 contains 14 residues. Germline lookup yields CDR1 MNHNS and CDR2 SASEGT. The V segment lost 4 bases and the J segment 1 base; nucleotides outside the gene matches: 0. The CDR3 DNA sequence: TGTGCCAGCAGTGTAGCGGGGGGCACAGATACGCAGTATTTT. Translating it yields CASSVAGGTDTQYF.